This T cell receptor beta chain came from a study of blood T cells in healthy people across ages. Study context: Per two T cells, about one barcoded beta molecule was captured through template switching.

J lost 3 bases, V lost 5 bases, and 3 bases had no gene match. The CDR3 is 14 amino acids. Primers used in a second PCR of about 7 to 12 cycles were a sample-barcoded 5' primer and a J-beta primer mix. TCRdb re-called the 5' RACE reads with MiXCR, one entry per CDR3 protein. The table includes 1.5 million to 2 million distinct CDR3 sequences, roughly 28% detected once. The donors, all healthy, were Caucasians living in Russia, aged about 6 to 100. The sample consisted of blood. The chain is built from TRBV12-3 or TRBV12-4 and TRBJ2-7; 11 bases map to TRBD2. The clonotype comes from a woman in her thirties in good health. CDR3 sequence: CASSTSGSVYEQYF. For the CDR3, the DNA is TGTGCCAGCAGTACTAGCGGGAGTGTCTACGAGCAGTACTTC.